A selection of T cell receptor beta chains follows, all from one sample in a study of T cell repertoires in cytomegalovirus infection. MiXCR was run by TCRdb on the reads, yielding one entry per CDR3 protein. The sample has 110,000 or so distinct CDR3 sequences, around 28% seen once. These receptors' antigens are unknown. This material consisted of CD8+ T cells from cultured PBMCs, taken from culture after CMV antigen stimulation. These receptor sequences come from a human donor in good health (CMV status not recorded). Some clones in this sample may be carry-over from other donors' samples. CDR3s leave out the opening cysteine and the closing phenylalanine or tryptophan. A D gene is named only where the DNA matches it firmly.

TRBJ1-6,TRBV27,TRBD1,ASGHRGGNSPLH
TRBJ2-7,TRBV12-3/TRBV12-4,NA,ASSFVTGIVEQY
TRBJ2-7,TRBV7-3,TRBD2,AGTGGFY
TRBJ2-1,TRBV7-6,TRBD2,ASSLTSPSNEQF
TRBJ2-5,TRBV12-3/TRBV12-4,TRBD2,ASSFGDYGTQY
TRBJ2-3,TRBV7-8,NA,ASRGGGYSTDTQY
TRBJ1-3,TRBV9,NA,ASSVAGTGNTIY
TRBJ2-1,TRBV2,TRBD1,ASSVNRGQSYNEQF
TRBJ2-5,TRBV4-1,NA,ASSQGFRDPETQY
TRBJ2-5,TRBV12-3/TRBV12-4,NA,ASTQGSQETQY
TRBJ2-5,TRBV7-2,NA,ASSLLGSQETQY
TRBJ2-5,TRBV6-5,TRBD2,ASTDLAGAGETQY
TRBJ1-2,TRBV28,TRBD1,ASEGAFWGYT
TRBJ2-5,TRBV20-1,NA,SARGEQDWETQY
TRBJ2-1,TRBV12-3/TRBV12-4,NA,ASQESSYNEQF
TRBJ2-7,TRBV27,NA,ASSFSGPYEQY
TRBJ1-5,TRBV4-1,NA,ASSQVAGSNQPQH
TRBJ2-1,TRBV2,TRBD1,ASSAFGQGASDEQF
TRBJ2-3,TRBV5-1,NA,ASSLQGDTQY
TRBJ2-3,TRBV28,NA,ASSLITDTQY
TRBJ2-2,TRBV24-1,NA,ATRDSSTGELF
TRBJ2-7,TRBV20-1,NA,SAPTGTIYEQY
TRBJ2-4,TRBV11-2,NA,ASSLDIIGPDNIQY
TRBJ1-1,TRBV25-1,NA,ASSEFGGIYAEAF
TRBJ1-2,TRBV12-3/TRBV12-4,NA,ASSLLANYGYT
TRBJ2-3,TRBV12-3/TRBV12-4,NA,ASSLNRGEPTSTDTQY
TRBJ2-1,TRBV7-9,TRBD2,ASSGLAGGSGNEQF
TRBJ2-2,TRBV7-9,NA,ASSFVSGELF
TRBJ1-2,TRBV7-9,NA,ASSWGGYT
TRBJ2-7,TRBV6-6,NA,ASSSGSLSYEQY
TRBJ2-5,TRBV6-5,NA,ASSRGWGRAETQY
TRBJ1-1,TRBV2,NA,ASSEWNTEAF
TRBJ1-1,TRBV27,NA,ASSLTPATTEAF
TRBJ2-1,TRBV7-9,NA,ASILGWGNEQF
TRBJ2-1,TRBV30,NA,AWSVLATYNEQF
TRBJ1-1,TRBV4-1,NA,ASSRMGWDTEAF
TRBJ2-7,TRBV6-2/TRBV6-3,NA,ASSYPDGDAYEQY
TRBJ2-2,TRBV7-6,NA,ASSSLVAGTGELF
TRBJ1-1,TRBV5-1,NA,ASSLASSGMNTEAF
TRBJ2-7,TRBV6-1,NA,ASSEAHRVPYEQY
TRBJ2-7,TRBV28,NA,ASSSSSLGEQY
TRBJ2-2,TRBV6-6,NA,ASSYSNSVNTGELF
TRBJ1-1,TRBV20-1,NA,SARDRQIMNTEAF
TRBJ2-3,TRBV29-1,TRBD2,SVDWVAGDVSRTDTQY
TRBJ2-7,TRBV5-4,TRBD2,ASSLGLAGGAYEQY
TRBJ2-7,TRBV28,TRBD1,ASSEGQRLEQY
TRBJ2-7,TRBV7-2,TRBD2,ASSTGLAGNYEQY
TRBJ2-3,TRBV7-6,TRBD2,ASSDTLAGGNADTQY
TRBJ2-1,TRBV7-6,NA,ASSLAGAWGEQF
TRBJ2-1,TRBV7-9,NA,ASSLRALDNEQF
TRBJ2-5,TRBV4-1,TRBD1,ASSQDPGGQETQY
TRBJ1-2,TRBV7-9,TRBD1,ATQTGGNGYT
TRBJ1-6,TRBV7-8,NA,ASSLEGRESSYNSPLH
TRBJ2-1,TRBV7-2,NA,VSRPTGLSSSFNEQF
TRBJ2-2,TRBV28,TRBD1,ASSNRGTGELF
TRBJ2-6,TRBV19,NA,ASSMGISGANVLT